The 19 T cell receptor beta chains given below trace back to one sample, sequenced in a study of blood T cell repertoires in COVID-19. Using immunoSEQ multiplex PCR, the repertoire was profiled, and TCRdb retains in-frame clones only, with some absent. The sample gives 130,000 or so clones, 88% of which show up once; more than 1.5% is in the top ten. Sequencing input: peripheral blood. These receptors were obtained from a woman in her fifties or sixties with acute or convalescent COVID-19.

The chain recombines TRBV6-6 with TRBJ2-7; TRBD2 aligns across 9 bases. Losses at the gene ends were 6 bases for V and 3 bases for J; bases not matched to a gene: 12. Germline CDR1 MNHNY, CDR2 SVGAGI (reference sequence). This CDR3 has 16 residues. The DNA of the CDR3 is TGTGCCAGCAGCTCTCCGTGGGTAGCGGGGGACTACGAGCAGTACTTC. Translated: CASSSPWVAGDYEQYF.

The chain carries TRBV6-2 or TRBV6-3 and TRBJ1-1; perhaps TRBD1 as D (6 bases). The CDR3 spans 16 residues. In germline, CDR1 is MNHEY, CDR2 SVGEGT. The ends were cut back, 3 bases at V and 0 bases at J, with 14 bases in the middle. CDR3 loop: CASSYSTRGMNTEAFF. The CDR3, as DNA: TGTGCCAGCAGTTATTCTACCAGGGGTATGAACACTGAAGCTTTCTTT.

Here the CDR3 DNA reads TGCGCCAGCAGCTTACAGACAGGGAACACTGAAGCTTTCTTT. Residues: CASSLQTGNTEAFF. J is TRBJ1-1 and V is TRBV5-1; maybe TRBD1 (6 bases). From germline, CDR1 is SGHRS and CDR2 YFSETQ. The CDR3 spans 14 residues. Trimming stripped 2 bases from V and 1 base from J, with 9 bases between.

Remarks on this clone: At one end the junction does not follow the germline gene, possibly because of a read error. This chain joins TRBV5-1 and TRBJ2-5; maybe TRBD2 (7 bases). CDR1 and CDR2 (germline): SGHRS, YFSETQ. The CDR3 spans 14 residues. This chain's CDR3 is CASSLGGVQGTQYF. The CDR3 nucleotides read TGCGCCAGCAGCTTAGGGGGGGTTCAAGGGACCCAGTACTTC.

The chain's CDR3 is CAWSDGQRIGGGSPLHF. Here the CDR3 DNA reads TGTGCCTGGAGTGACGGACAGCGCATAGGAGGAGGTTCACCCCTCCACTTT. The J gene is TRBJ1-6, the V gene TRBV30, with TRBD1 as a possible D gene (6 bases). V lost 1 base, J lost 9 bases, and 22 bases lay in between. CDR3 length equals 17 residues. Germline CDR1 reads GTSNPN; CDR2 reads SVGIG (reference sequence).

This chain connects TRBV11-2 to TRBJ1-5; perhaps TRBD1 as D (6 bases). Germline assignment: CDR1 SGHAT and CDR2 FQNNGV. The CDR3 contains 15 residues. CDR3 DNA sequence: TGTGTGAGGACAGAAAGATATAATAGCAATCAGCCCCAGCATTTT. Translated: CVRTERYNSNQPQHF.

The chain is built from TRBV6-2 or TRBV6-3 and TRBJ2-1; 7 bases are shared with TRBD2. The CDR3 length is 15 residues. Germline trimming cut 6 bases from V and 7 bases from J; bases unmatched to any gene: 12. Germline CDR1 reads MNHEY; CDR2 reads SVGEGT. DNA for the CDR3: TGTGCCAGCAGCCCCCACAGGAGCGGGGATAATGAGCAGTTCTTC. The encoded protein is CASSPHRSGDNEQFF.

The CDR3 loop is CASSEASTGSYEQYF. In DNA form, the CDR3 reads TGTGCCAGCAGTGAAGCTTCCACGGGCTCCTACGAGCAGTACTTC. V gene TRBV6-1 combines with J gene TRBJ2-7; D ambiguous. Germline assignment: CDR1 MNHNS and CDR2 SASEGT. The CDR3 contains 15 residues. V gave up 0 bases and J gave up 0 bases, with 9 bases separating them.

The chain carries TRBV24-1 and TRBJ1-2, with 10 bases matching TRBD1. The CDR3 consists of 16 residues. Trimming took 3 bases from V and 5 from J; bases not matched to a gene: 8. Germline V gene lookup returns CDR1 KGHDR and CDR2 SFDVKD. This chain's CDR3 is CATSDPSGTGVYGYTF. DNA for the CDR3: TGTGCCACCAGTGATCCTTCCGGGACAGGGGTTTATGGCTACACCTTC.

This clone was seen just once. V usage is TRBV5-3 and J usage is TRBJ2-7; D possibly corresponds to TRBD1 (6 bases). TRBV5-3 is filed as an ORF, its function uncertain. V was shortened by 4 bases and J by 0 bases, with 14 bases between the two germline ends. The CDR3 is 15 residues long. CDR3 in amino acids: CARSRDTRTSYEQYF. The CDR3 DNA reads as TGTGCCAGAAGCCGGGACACTAGAACCTCCTACGAGCAGTACTTC.

The chain links TRBV28 to TRBJ1-3; D gene uncertain. V was clipped by 3 bases and J by 0 bases, with 12 bases between them. The germline CDR1 and CDR2 sequences are MDHEN and SYDVKM. The CDR3 is 16 residues long. The CDR3 coding sequence is TGTGCCAGCAGTTTTTTTGCAGTCGACTCTGGAAACACCATATATTTT. This codes for CASSFFAVDSGNTIYF.

In this sample, this clone turned up once. The chain has TRBV6-2 or TRBV6-3 and TRBJ2-2; 12 bases align to TRBD2. J was trimmed by 7 bases and V by 4 bases; bases with no gene match: 4. This CDR3 has 15 amino acids. Per germline, CDR1 MNHEY and CDR2 SVGEGT. CDR3 sequence: CASSSLAGGIGELFF. CDR3 DNA sequence: TGTGCCAGCAGTTCCCTAGCGGGGGGGATCGGGGAGCTGTTTTTT.

This rearrangement joins TRBV4-1 to TRBJ2-1; TRBD2 aligns across 10 bases. CDR1 and CDR2 from the germline V gene are MGHRA and YSYEKL. CDR3 length equals 16 residues. The V gene end was trimmed by 4 bases and the J gene end by 2 bases; junction bases not matched to a gene: 5. CDR3 nucleotide sequence: TGCGCCAGCAGCCGAGGAAGCGGGGGGGCCTACAATGAGCAGTTCTTC. It translates to CASSRGSGGAYNEQFF.

The chain links TRBV7-2 to TRBJ2-7; D remains ambiguous. The CDR3 is 11 amino acids. V was cut by 6 bases and J by 3 bases, with 6 bases left in between. Germline V lookup: CDR1 SGHTA, CDR2 FQGNSA. As DNA, the CDR3 is TGTGCCAGCAGAATCTACTACGAGCAGTACTTC. This encodes CASRIYYEQYF.

The chain links TRBV6-6 to TRBJ2-1, with 11 bases lining up with TRBD1. Unmatched junction bases numbered 6, after V lost 5 bases and J lost 6 bases. Germline V lookup: CDR1 MNHNY, CDR2 SVGAGI (reference sequence). The CDR3 totals 15 residues. This chain's CDR3 is CASSRTGGEGNEQFF. The CDR3 nucleotides read TGTGCCAGCAGTCGGACAGGGGGCGAGGGCAATGAGCAGTTCTTC.

The chain uses TRBV11-2 and TRBJ1-1, with 9 positions matching TRBD1. The germline V gene encodes CDR1 SGHAT and CDR2 FQNNGV. V lost 5 bases to trimming and J lost 1 base; unmatched junction nucleotides: 11. The CDR3 contains 17 residues. DNA of the CDR3: TGTGCCAGCAGCCGGGACAGGGTTGTCCCCACGAACACTGAAGCTTTCTTT. Translated, it gives CASSRDRVVPTNTEAFF.

The CDR3 sequence: CAISTLAGGRDEQFF. DNA of the CDR3: TGTGCCATCAGTACCCTAGCGGGGGGGCGCGATGAGCAGTTCTTC. The gene calls are TRBV10-3 and TRBJ2-1; 12 nucleotides match TRBD2. CDR3 length: 15 residues. Germline CDR1 ENHRY, CDR2 SYGVKD. V lost 5 bases to trimming and J lost 8 bases; unmatched junction nucleotides: 7.

V is TRBV6-5 and J is TRBJ1-1; 8 bases align to TRBD1. In germline, CDR1 is MNHEY, CDR2 SVGAGI. V lost 5 bases to trimming and J lost 14 bases; unmatched junction nucleotides: 10. The CDR3 extends over 12 amino acids. The CDR3 bases are TGTGCCAGCAGTAGACAGGGGCGCCACCTCTTCTTT. Protein sequence: CASSRQGRHLFF.

The chain is built from TRBV5-1 and TRBJ1-1; weak D call: TRBD1 (5 bases). In germline, CDR1 is SGHRS, CDR2 YFSETQ. The V gene lost 4 bases and the J gene lost 6 bases, with 16 bases spanning the gap. The CDR3 covers 14 residues. CDR3 loop: CASSGGTPVAEAFF. In DNA form, the CDR3 reads TGCGCCAGCAGCGGCGGGACCCCCGTCGCTGAAGCTTTCTTT.